This entry lists 10 T cell receptor beta chains sequenced from one sample in a study of shared clonotypes between healthy human individuals. Sequencing was performed with immunoSEQ multiplex PCR; in TCRdb, only in-frame clones are kept and a portion is missing. Among approximately 600,000 clones, about 95% were seen once, and the ten largest hold 0.095% to 0.14%. Terminally differentiated effector memory CD45RA+ cells were excluded from the naive CD8 cells, which were CD45RO-negative and positively selected for CCR7. Sequencing was done on a sample of naive CD8+ T cells sorted from blood. The receptors come from a woman in her twenties or thirties in good health.

This rearrangement joins TRBV7-9 to TRBJ2-7; tentative D call: TRBD2 (6 bases). V gave up 1 base and J gave up 6 bases, with 10 bases separating them. Germline V gene sequence: CDR1 SEHNR, CDR2 FQNEAQ (reference sequence). CDR3 length: 13 residues. For the CDR3, the DNA is TGTGCCAGCAGCTTAGAGGGCGGGACCGAGCAGTACTTC. As protein: CASSLEGGTEQYF.

The V and J genes are TRBV13 and TRBJ1-5; possibly TRBD1 for D (5 bases). The CDR3 consists of 14 residues. Germline CDR1 PRHDT, CDR2 FYEKMQ (reference sequence). The V and J ends lost 3 bases and 1 base respectively, with 7 bases between them. The CDR3 DNA follows: TGTGCCAGCAGCTTCGGACACAGCAATCAGCCCCAGCATTTT. The encoded protein is CASSFGHSNQPQHF.

The chain recombines TRBV29-1 with TRBJ2-5; 7 bases line up with TRBD1. The J call is in doubt because the DNA end fits TRBJ2-7 better. Per germline, CDR1 SQVTM and CDR2 ANQGSEA. The CDR3 covers 15 residues. Here the CDR3 reads CSVEGAGGRENEQYF. In nucleotides, the CDR3 is TGCAGCGTTGAAGGAGCAGGGGGACGGGAAAACGAGCAGTACTTC.

The J gene is TRBJ2-1, the V gene TRBV28, with 14 nucleotides matching TRBD2. This CDR3 comprises 19 residues. The V and J ends lost 4 bases and 5 bases, in that order; junction bases with no gene match: 13. CDR1 and CDR2 from the germline V gene are MDHEN and SYDVKM. The CDR3 reads CASSSPGLAGVLLDNEQFF. Here the CDR3 DNA reads TGTGCCAGCAGTTCCCCGGGACTAGCGGGAGTTCTTTTGGACAATGAGCAGTTCTTC.

The genes are TRBV7-8 and TRBJ2-3, with D tentatively TRBD2 (6 bases). Germline CDR1 reads SGHVS; CDR2 reads FQNEAQ. The CDR3 runs 15 residues. Trimming pared 5 bases from V and 6 bases from J, leaving 18 bases between. Written as DNA, the CDR3 is TGTGCCAGCAGCCCAGACAGAGGGAGCGGGGATACGCAGTATTTT. It is translated as CASSPDRGSGDTQYF.

This clone was picked up one time. The chain uses TRBV28 and TRBJ1-1; possible D gene TRBD1, 6 bases. Per germline, CDR1 MDHEN and CDR2 SYDVKM. This CDR3 has 16 residues. Trimming removed 4 bases from V and 4 bases from J, with 19 bases in between. This CDR3 reads CASSSPREGEGTEAFF. CDR3 DNA: TGTGCCAGCAGTTCCCCAAGGGAGGGGGAGGGCACTGAAGCTTTCTTT.

The chain employs TRBV5-4 and TRBJ2-3, with TRBD2 matching 10 bases. With V trimmed by 3 bases and J by 0 bases, 7 bases remained unmatched. The CDR3 is made up of 17 amino acids. Per the germline V gene, CDR1 is SGHNT and CDR2 is YYREEE (reference sequence). CDR3 loop: CASSSEGLAASTDTQYF. As DNA, the CDR3 is TGTGCCAGCAGCTCCGAAGGACTAGCGGCTAGCACAGATACGCAGTATTTT.

The chain employs TRBV2 and TRBJ2-7; 9 nucleotides align to TRBD2. This CDR3 is built from 15 residues. Per the germline V gene, CDR1 is SNHLY and CDR2 is FYNNEI. V dropped 3 bases and J dropped 7; count of bases not matched to a gene: 10. Written as DNA, the CDR3 is TGTGCCAGCAGTGATAGGCAGCTAGCGGGATGGGAGCAGTACTTC. It codes for CASSDRQLAGWEQYF.

This clone was counted between two and nine times. The same CDR3 is also encoded by other DNA sequences in this sample. This rearrangement joins TRBV9 to TRBJ2-7; unclear D gene. This CDR3 comprises 13 residues. Germline V gene sequence: CDR1 SGDLS, CDR2 YYNGEE. V shed 0 bases and J shed 0 bases, with 4 bases lying between them. Here the CDR3 DNA reads TGTGCCAGCAGCGTAGGAATCTCCTACGAGCAGTACTTC. Amino acid sequence: CASSVGISYEQYF.

The table lists this clone with a count of one. This chain joins TRBV2 and TRBJ1-1; 8 bases fit TRBD1. The CDR3 has 13 residues. The junction had 1 base not matched to a gene; V was cut back by 6 bases and J by 1 base. Germline V lookup: CDR1 SNHLY, CDR2 FYNNEI. This CDR3 is CASSGQGNTEAFF. The CDR3 bases are TGTGCCAGCAGCGGACAGGGGAACACTGAAGCTTTCTTT.